This T cell receptor (beta chain) was recorded in a study of lymphopenia after photon versus proton radiotherapy. Study observations and caveats: Photon-treated patients lost naive T cells and TCR diversity; proton-treated stayed stable. Only patients who died were analyzed for survival; proton advantage is unproven.

The V and J ends lost 2 bases and 0 bases, in that order; junction bases with no gene match: 19. The CDR3 length is 21 residues. With respect to this clone: Its cognate antigen is unknown.

TCRdb keeps only in-frame clones here, not all; method: immunoSEQ multiplex PCR. The repertoire holds over 25,000 clones, with 84% as singletons. This chain links TRBV23-1 with TRBJ2-1; the match to TRBD2 covers 7 bases. TRBV23-1 is noted as an ORF with a role that remains uncertain. The sequence derives from a woman in her sixties or seventies with pancreatic cancer. Sequenced material: peripheral blood, taken from a patient treated with proton-based radiotherapy. This CDR3 is CASSQIPSLKAGSDSYNEQFF. In nucleotides, the CDR3 is TGCGCCAGCAGTCAAATCCCGTCGCTGAAAGCGGGATCGGACTCCTACAATGAGCAGTTCTTC.